This TCR beta chain originates from a study of blood T cell repertoires in COVID-19. The overall study: Samples taken during acute and convalescent COVID-19 were collected in the United States, Italy and Spain. The cDNA or gDNA used as material had been derived from T cells, B-cell-depleted T cells, or PBMCs.

Profiling relied on immunoSEQ multiplex PCR, and the TCRdb table lists in-frame clones only, not all of them. The profile covers about 240,000 clones, with around 87% appearing a single time and more than 6% taken by the ten largest. Per germline, CDR1 MGHDK and CDR2 SYGVNS. CDR3 length equals 17 residues. The V gene lost 3 bases and the J gene lost 4 bases, with 21 bases spanning the gap. The rearrangement uses TRBV25-1 and TRBJ1-2, with TRBD1 as a possible D gene (5 bases). Sample: peripheral blood. The TCR originated in a man aged 55 to 70 who had recovered from COVID-19. DNA for the CDR3: TGTGCCAGCAGTGACCCCTCGGGGGGTGGTAGTGGCTATGGCTACACCTTC. Its protein is CASSDPSGGGSGYGYTF.